Shown below are 24 T cell receptor beta chains from a single sample sequenced in a study of CD8+ T cells in alopecia areata. Treatment: oral pan-JAK inhibitor, 5-10 mg twice daily. In each case, RNA was isolated and then reverse transcribed into cDNA as the sequencing template. Generated by immunoSEQ multiplex PCR, the TCRdb table keeps only in-frame clones and is missing some. The sample lists under 350,000 clones, 58% occurring once. This specimen consisted of CD4+ T cells sorted from blood, obtained at week 24, from a patient treated with tofacitinib. The receptor set was obtained from a human donor with alopecia areata.

The CDR3 bases are TGTGCCAGCAGCCCTCGGGACAGAGGCTATGGCTACACCTTC. Translated: CASSPRDRGYGYTF. J is TRBJ1-2 and V is TRBV5-6; TRBD1 matches 7 bases. This CDR3 contains 14 residues. CDR1 and CDR2 from the germline V gene are SGHDT and YYEEEE. Trimming took 4 bases from V and 4 from J; bases not matched to a gene: 7.

The V gene is TRBV7-9, the J gene TRBJ1-1; D is undetermined. The CDR3 runs 14 residues. The germline V gene has CDR1 SEHNR and CDR2 FQNEAQ (reference sequence). The V gene lost 5 bases and the J gene lost 4 bases, with 14 bases spanning the gap. The CDR3 loop is CASSPAPDFTEAFF. CDR3 nucleotide sequence: TGTGCCAGCAGCCCCGCCCCGGATTTCACTGAAGCTTTCTTT.

The chain uses TRBV30 and TRBJ2-5; D perhaps matches TRBD1 (6 bases). Germline values: CDR1 GTSNPN, CDR2 SVGIG (reference sequence). This CDR3 has 14 amino acids. The V end lost 1 base, the J end lost 5 bases, and 14 bases lay between the germline ends. In nucleotides, the CDR3 is TGTGCCTGGAGTGCGGGACAAGATGGGGAGACCCAGTACTTC. It is translated as CAWSAGQDGETQYF.

This chain joins TRBV5-7 and TRBJ2-1; possibly TRBD2 for D (5 bases). TRBV5-7 is an ORF for which the function is uncertain. Trimming stripped 0 bases from V and 10 bases from J, with 5 bases between. This CDR3 contains 11 residues. The CDR3 DNA is TGTGCCAGCAGCTTGGAGCGGGAGCAGTTCTTC. Its translation is CASSLEREQFF.

This clone was counted only a few times. The chain recombines TRBV30 with TRBJ2-2, with D possibly matching TRBD1 (5 bases). V lost 0 bases to trimming and J lost 7 bases, with 9 bases between them. The CDR3 contains 13 residues. CDR1 and CDR2 from the germline V gene are GTSNPN and SVGIG (reference sequence). CDR3 amino acids: CAWSVYQGGELFF. The CDR3 DNA sequence: TGTGCCTGGAGTGTATATCAGGGCGGGGAGCTGTTTTTT.

The V call is TRBV30, the J call TRBJ2-1, with 10 bases lining up with TRBD2. Germline CDR1 reads GTSNPN; CDR2 reads SVGIG (reference sequence). The CDR3 has 17 amino acids. Trimming removed 0 bases from V and 4 bases from J; junction bases left unmatched: 9. The CDR3 spells CAWSVLGTSERYNEQFF. The CDR3 nucleotides are TGTGCCTGGAGTGTACTTGGGACTAGCGAACGATACAATGAGCAGTTCTTC.

The gene calls are TRBV4-1 and TRBJ2-3, with 9 bases lining up with TRBD2. The V gene's germline CDR1 is MGHRA and CDR2 YSYEKL. Trimming removed 4 bases from V and 2 bases from J; junction bases left unmatched: 10. This CDR3 spans 17 amino acids. The DNA for the CDR3 is TGCGCCAGCAGCCTCTTGAAGCGGGGGGAACACACAGATACGCAGTATTTT. Amino acid sequence: CASSLLKRGEHTDTQYF.

The chain employs TRBV25-1 and TRBJ2-1, with D perhaps TRBD2 (5 bases). Per the germline V gene, CDR1 is MGHDK and CDR2 is SYGVNS. V was shortened by 5 bases and J by 0 bases, with 14 bases between the two germline ends. There are 16 residues in the CDR3. The CDR3 DNA reads as TGTGCCAGCAGTACCCAACGAGGGAGCTCCTACAATGAGCAGTTCTTC. It translates to CASSTQRGSSYNEQFF. Using reference TRBV25-1 and TRBJ2-1 for the parts outside the CDR3, the full variable domain is EADIYQTPRYLVIGTGKKITLECSQTMGHDKMYWYQQDPGMELHLIHYSYGVNSTEKGDLSSESTVSRIRTEHFPLTLESARPSHTSQYLCASSTQRGSSYNEQFFGPGTRLTVL.

The rearrangement joins TRBV19 to TRBJ1-2, with D tentatively TRBD1 (5 bases). The CDR3 spans 14 residues. Germline-derived CDR1 and CDR2 are LNHDA and SQIVND (reference sequence). V lost 5 bases to trimming and J lost 3 bases, with 13 bases between them. CDR3 DNA: TGTGCCAGTAGTCTTACGGACACCGACTATGGCTACACCTTC. This gives the protein CASSLTDTDYGYTF.

This clone was seen more than once but under ten times. The chain is built from TRBV28 and TRBJ2-5; possible D gene TRBD1, 8 bases. The CDR3 covers 14 residues. Germline lookup yields CDR1 MDHEN and CDR2 SYDVKM. V was trimmed by 5 bases and J by 5 bases, leaving 15 bases between them. The CDR3 nucleotides are TGTGCCAGCAGTGTCACAGGGGGGGGCGAGACCCAGTACTTC. It yields the protein CASSVTGGGETQYF.

This clone was observed a few times. The chain combines TRBV19 with TRBJ1-5; no reliable D call. The length of the CDR3 is 14 residues. Trimming removed 0 bases from V and 9 bases from J, with 12 bases in between. In germline, CDR1 is LNHDA, CDR2 SQIVND (reference sequence). The CDR3 DNA reads TGTGCCAGTAGTATAGACCCAGTCGGGCCGCCCCAGCATTTT. This translates into CASSIDPVGPPQHF.

The rearrangement uses TRBV7-8 and TRBJ2-3; 7 bases agree with TRBD2. The junction had 5 bases not matched to a gene; V was cut back by 1 base and J by 4 bases. The CDR3 has 15 amino acids. Germline V CDR1 and CDR2: SGHVS, FQNEAQ. The CDR3 nucleotides read TGTGCCAGCAGCTTAGGCGGGGGAGGGGCAGATACGCAGTATTTT. Encoded protein: CASSLGGGGADTQYF.

The CDR3 region is CAWSTGSYGYTF. As DNA, the CDR3 is TGTGCCTGGTCGACTGGCAGCTATGGCTACACCTTC. This rearrangement joins TRBV30 to TRBJ1-2; D is unclear. V lost 5 bases and J lost 4, with 11 bases in between. The CDR3 totals 12 residues. CDR1 is GTSNPN and CDR2 is SVGIG in the germline V gene (reference sequence). The whole variable domain, remainder taken from reference TRBV30 and TRBJ1-2, is SQTIHQWPATLVQPVGSPLSLECTVEGTSNPNLYWYRQAAGRGLQLLFYSVGIGQISSEVPQNLSASRPQDRQFILSSKKLLLSDSGFYLCAWSTGSYGYTFGSGTRLTVV.

J is TRBJ2-7 and V is TRBV5-6; D gene ambiguous. V lost 0 bases, J lost 7 bases, and 5 bases lay in between. The CDR3 totals 11 residues. CDR1 is SGHDT, CDR2 YYEEEE, per germline. The CDR3: CASSLGGEQYF. DNA of the CDR3: TGTGCCAGCAGCTTGGGCGGAGAGCAGTACTTC.

The chain joins TRBV7-9 to TRBJ1-6; D is uncertain. Germline-derived CDR1 and CDR2 are SEHNR and FQNEAQ (reference sequence). The CDR3 extends over 13 amino acids. V gave up 6 bases and J gave up 10 bases, with 13 bases separating them. The CDR3 here is CASRVEGGSPLHF. CDR3 in DNA: TGTGCCAGCAGGGTTGAGGGCGGATCACCCCTCCACTTT.

The genes are TRBV4-2 and TRBJ1-2; no firm D call. The CDR3 runs to 14 residues. The germline CDR1 and CDR2 sequences are LGHNA and YNFKEQ. Trimming cost V 1 base and J 5 bases, with 11 bases left between them. This chain's CDR3 is CASSQGGSRYGYTF. The CDR3 DNA is TGTGCCAGCAGCCAAGGCGGTAGTAGGTATGGCTACACCTTC.

The CDR3 here is CASSLRIRETQYF. CDR3 DNA sequence: TGTGCCAGCAGCTTAAGGATCAGGGAGACCCAGTACTTC. The chain combines TRBV7-2 with TRBJ2-5; D uncertain. The CDR3 consists of 13 residues. Germline CDR1 SGHTA, CDR2 FQGNSA. V lost 2 bases and J 5 bases, leaving 9 bases between the germline ends.

The CDR3 region is CASSYGGGPIQETQYF. The CDR3 region has the DNA TGTGCCAGCAGCTACGGCGGGGGGCCCATCCAAGAGACCCAGTACTTC. V usage is TRBV25-1 and J usage is TRBJ2-5, with 8 bases lining up with TRBD2. Looked up from germline, CDR1 is MGHDK and CDR2 is SYGVNS. Trimming at V came to 6 bases and at J to 1 base, leaving 10 bases not matched to a gene. CDR3 length: 16 residues.

This clone was seen a single time. In nucleotides, the CDR3 is TGTGCCAGCAGCTCCACTCGGGGAGGGACTGAAGCTTTCTTT. Encoded protein: CASSSTRGGTEAFF. V usage is TRBV7-9 and J usage is TRBJ1-1, with D unresolved. Germline V gene sequence: CDR1 SEHNR, CDR2 FQNEAQ (reference sequence). Trimming pared 4 bases from V and 5 bases from J, leaving 14 bases between. CDR3 length: 14 residues.

The rearrangement joins TRBV6-1 to TRBJ2-1, with 9 bases that match TRBD1. The J segment lost 1 base and the V segment lost 2 bases, leaving 3 bases of the junction unmatched. Germline V lookup: CDR1 MNHNS, CDR2 SASEGT. The CDR3 loop spans 16 amino acids. The CDR3 DNA sequence: TGTGCCAGCAGTGAACGACAGGGGGGATCCTACAATGAGCAGTTCTTC. It yields the protein CASSERQGGSYNEQFF.

The V and J genes are TRBV6-4 and TRBJ1-3; possibly TRBD1 for D (6 bases). Trimming removed 5 bases at V and 3 bases at J, with 14 bases between. The CDR3 loop spans 15 amino acids. CDR1 and CDR2 (germline): MRHNA, SNTAGT. The CDR3 here is CASSPTGQIGNTIYF. The CDR3 bases are TGTGCCAGCAGTCCCACAGGACAGATTGGAAACACCATATATTTT.

This clone was recorded many times. This chain links TRBV10-3 with TRBJ2-1, with D possibly being TRBD2 (6 bases). Trimming shortened V by 3 bases and J by 10 bases, and 13 bases separated the two germline ends. CDR1 is ENHRY and CDR2 is SYGVKD in the germline V gene. The CDR3 covers 13 residues. CDR3 nucleotide sequence: TGTGCCATCAGTGAACTTAGGGCGGGGGAGCAGTTCTTC. This encodes CAISELRAGEQFF.

The chain uses TRBV18 and TRBJ1-1; perhaps TRBD1 as D (5 bases). This CDR3 region has 13 residues. Trimming stripped 6 bases from V and 3 bases from J, with 11 bases between. Per the germline V gene, CDR1 is KGHSH and CDR2 is LQKENI. CDR3: CASSPREDTEAFF. The CDR3 nucleotides are TGTGCCAGCTCCCCCAGGGAGGACACTGAAGCTTTCTTT.

V is TRBV7-2 and J is TRBJ2-5; D is unclear. The CDR3 extends over 11 amino acids. Germline CDR1 reads SGHTA; CDR2 reads FQGNSA. V shed 3 bases and J shed 5 bases, with 4 bases lying between them. The DNA for the CDR3 is TGTGCCAGCAGCTTTCGCGAGACCCAGTACTTC. Translation: CASSFRETQYF. Complete variable domain (other parts from reference TRBV7-2 and TRBJ2-5): GAGVSQSPSNKVTEKGKDVELRCDPISGHTALYWYRQSLGQGLEFLIYFQGNSAPDKSGLPSDRFSAERTGGSVSTLTIQRTQQEDSAVYLCASSFRETQYFGPGTRLLVL.